This T cell receptor (beta chain) derives from a study of early T cells in non-severe SARS-CoV-2 infection. Study-wide context: Sequencing used unsorted whole-blood bulk RNA, so chains lack pairing.

Points from the study as a whole: Sequences matched to VDJdb favored anti-spike CD8 responses, while private and CD4 specificities were missed.

The CDR3 is 12 amino acids. CDR1 is MNHNY, CDR2 SVGAGI, per germline (reference sequence). V shed 11 bases, J shed 6 bases, and the junction held 5 bases outside the gene matches. Individual cDNA molecules received unique molecular identifiers. MiXCR, applied by TCRdb to the 5' RACE reads, yields one record per CDR3 protein. The data hold some 66,000 distinct CDR3 sequences, with under 15% observed a single time. This clonotype appeared many times. What it recognizes is unknown. The clonotype comes from an adult who was a healthcare worker with PCR-confirmed SARS-CoV-2 infection or an uninfected control (not recorded which). Sequencing was done on a sample of whole blood. The chain couples TRBV6-6 to TRBJ2-2; 8 positions agree with TRBD2. The CDR3 DNA sequence: TGTGCCGTCCGGGGGGGCCCCGGGGAGCTGTTTTTT. It specifies CAVRGGPGELFF.